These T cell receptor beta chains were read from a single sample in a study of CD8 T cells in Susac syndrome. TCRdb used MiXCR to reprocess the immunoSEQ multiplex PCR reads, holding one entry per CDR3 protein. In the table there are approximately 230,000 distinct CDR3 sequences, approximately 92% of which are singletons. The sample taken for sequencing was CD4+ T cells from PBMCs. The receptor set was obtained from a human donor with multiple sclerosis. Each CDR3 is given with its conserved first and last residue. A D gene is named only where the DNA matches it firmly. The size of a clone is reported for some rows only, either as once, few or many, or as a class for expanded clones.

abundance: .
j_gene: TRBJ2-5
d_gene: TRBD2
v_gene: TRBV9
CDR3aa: CASSVGLAKETQYF
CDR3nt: TGTGCCAGCAGCGTAGGACTAGCAAAGGAGACCCAGTACTTC

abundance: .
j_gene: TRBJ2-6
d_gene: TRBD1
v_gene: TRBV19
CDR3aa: CASSSGTGALSGANVLTF
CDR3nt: TGTGCCAGTAGTAGCGGGACAGGGGCGCTCTCTGGGGCCAACGTCCTGACTTTC

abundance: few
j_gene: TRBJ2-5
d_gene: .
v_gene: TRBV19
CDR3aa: CASSGSRGETQYF
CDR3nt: TGTGCCAGTAGCGGGAGCAGAGGAGAGACCCAGTACTTC

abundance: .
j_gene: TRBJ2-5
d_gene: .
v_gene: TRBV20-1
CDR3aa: CSARGGSGETQYF
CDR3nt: TGCAGTGCTAGAGGGGGGAGCGGGGAGACCCAGTACTTC

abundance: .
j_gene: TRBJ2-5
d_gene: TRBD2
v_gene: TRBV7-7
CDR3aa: CASSLSGASGETQYF
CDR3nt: TGTGCTAGCAGCCTGAGCGGGGCCTCGGGGGAGACCCAGTACTTC

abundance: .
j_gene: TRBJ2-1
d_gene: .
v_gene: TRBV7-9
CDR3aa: CASSTRTENNEQFF
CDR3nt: TGTGCCAGCAGCACACGGACAGAAAACAATGAGCAGTTCTTC

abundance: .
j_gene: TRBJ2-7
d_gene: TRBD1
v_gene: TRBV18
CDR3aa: CASSLRQGSYEQYF
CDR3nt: TGTGCCAGCTCACTAAGACAGGGTTCCTACGAGCAGTACTTC

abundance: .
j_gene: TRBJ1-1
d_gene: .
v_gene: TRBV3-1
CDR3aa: CASSQKGNTEAFF
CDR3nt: TGTGCCAGCAGCCAAAAGGGGAACACTGAAGCTTTCTTT

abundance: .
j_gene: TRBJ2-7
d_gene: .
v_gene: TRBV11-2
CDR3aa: CASSPRKGSGEQYF
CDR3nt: TGTGCCAGCAGCCCGCGAAAGGGATCGGGCGAGCAGTACTTC

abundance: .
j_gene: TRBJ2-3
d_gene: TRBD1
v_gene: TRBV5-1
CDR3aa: CASSPGQGSISGTDTQYF
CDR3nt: TGCGCCAGCAGCCCCGGACAGGGTTCAATTTCAGGCACAGATACGCAGTATTTT

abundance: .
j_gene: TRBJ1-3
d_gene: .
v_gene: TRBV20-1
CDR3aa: CSANVLSSGNTIYF
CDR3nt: TGCAGTGCTAACGTCTTGTCCTCTGGAAACACCATATATTTT

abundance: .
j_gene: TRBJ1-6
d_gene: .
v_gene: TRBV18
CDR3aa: CASSPQQGRHDSPLHF
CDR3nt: TGTGCCAGCTCACCGCAGCAGGGTCGTCACGATTCACCCCTCCACTTT

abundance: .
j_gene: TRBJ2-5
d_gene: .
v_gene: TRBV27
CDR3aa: CASSPGRGHPKQETQYF
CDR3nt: TGTGCCAGCAGCCCGGGTAGGGGCCACCCGAAACAAGAGACCCAGTACTTC

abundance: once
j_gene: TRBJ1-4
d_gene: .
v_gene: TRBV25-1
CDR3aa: CASTTLRNEKLFF
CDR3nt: TGTGCCAGCACTACTCTGAGGAATGAAAAACTGTTTTTT

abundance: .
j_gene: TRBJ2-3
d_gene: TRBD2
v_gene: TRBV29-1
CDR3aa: CSVGDPGTSGGFTDTQYF
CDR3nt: TGCAGCGTTGGGGACCCCGGGACTAGCGGGGGATTCACAGATACGCAGTATTTT

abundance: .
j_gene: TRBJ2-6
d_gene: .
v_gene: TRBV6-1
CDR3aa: CASSEAPMKGLMANVLTF
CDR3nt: TGTGCCAGCAGTGAAGCCCCAATGAAGGGTCTAATGGCCAACGTCCTGACTTTC

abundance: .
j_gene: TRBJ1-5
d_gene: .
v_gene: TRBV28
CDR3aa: CASSLNLGPSTGNQPQHF
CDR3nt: TGTGCCAGCAGTTTAAACTTGGGACCATCAACGGGGAATCAGCCCCAGCATTTT

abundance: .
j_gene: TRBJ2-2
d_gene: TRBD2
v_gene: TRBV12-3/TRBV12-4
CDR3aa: CASSGTRTTGELFF
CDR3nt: TGTGCCAGCAGCGGGACTAGGACTACCGGGGAGCTGTTTTTT

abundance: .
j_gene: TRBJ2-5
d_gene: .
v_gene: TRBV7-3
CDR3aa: CASSLRSRRGETQYF
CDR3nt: TGTGCCAGCAGCTTAAGAAGCCGAAGGGGAGAGACCCAGTACTTC

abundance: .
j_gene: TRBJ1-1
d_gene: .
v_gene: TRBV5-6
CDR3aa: CASSLYYPMNTEAFF
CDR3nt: TGTGCCAGCAGCTTGTACTACCCAATGAACACTGAAGCTTTCTTT

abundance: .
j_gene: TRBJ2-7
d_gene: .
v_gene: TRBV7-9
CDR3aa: CASSGGLLSYEQYF
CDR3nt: TGTGCCAGCAGCGGTGGACTCCTCTCCTACGAGCAGTACTTC

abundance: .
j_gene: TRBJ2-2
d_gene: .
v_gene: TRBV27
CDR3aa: CASRIPVSGELFF
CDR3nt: TGTGCCAGCCGAATCCCAGTTTCCGGGGAGCTGTTTTTT

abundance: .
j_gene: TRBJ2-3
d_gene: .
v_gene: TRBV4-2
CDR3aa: CASSQGELDTQYF
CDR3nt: TGTGCCAGCAGCCAAGGCGAATTGGATACGCAGTATTTT

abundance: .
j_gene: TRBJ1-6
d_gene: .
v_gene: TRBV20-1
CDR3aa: CSANPGGNSPLHF
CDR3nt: TGCAGTGCTAACCCCGGGGGTAATTCACCCCTCCACTTT

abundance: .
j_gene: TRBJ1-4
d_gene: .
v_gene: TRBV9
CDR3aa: CASSAQGTPNEKLFF
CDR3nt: TGTGCCAGCAGCGCACAGGGAACCCCTAATGAAAAACTGTTTTTT

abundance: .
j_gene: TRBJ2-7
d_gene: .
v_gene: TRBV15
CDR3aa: CATSRDSYSYEQYF
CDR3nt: TGTGCCACCAGCAGGGACAGCTACTCCTACGAGCAGTACTTC

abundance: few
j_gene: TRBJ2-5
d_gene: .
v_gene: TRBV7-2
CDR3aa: CASSPPGTGKETQYF
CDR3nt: TGTGCCAGCAGCCCACCCGGGACGGGAAAAGAGACCCAGTACTTC

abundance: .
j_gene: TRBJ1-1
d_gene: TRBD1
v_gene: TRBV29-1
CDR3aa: CSVGGQGGTEAFF
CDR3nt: TGCAGCGTTGGGGGGCAGGGGGGCACTGAAGCTTTCTTT

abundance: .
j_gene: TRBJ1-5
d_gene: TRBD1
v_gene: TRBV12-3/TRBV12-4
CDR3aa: CATGQGRDQPQHF
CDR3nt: TGTGCCACCGGACAGGGAAGGGATCAGCCCCAGCATTTT

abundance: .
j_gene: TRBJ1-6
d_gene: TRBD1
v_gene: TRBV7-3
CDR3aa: CASSYGTGEGRTLHF
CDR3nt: TGTGCCAGCAGCTATGGGACAGGCGAAGGACGCACCCTCCACTTT

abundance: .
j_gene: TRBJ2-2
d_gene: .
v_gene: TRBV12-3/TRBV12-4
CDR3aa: CASSKHSTGELFF
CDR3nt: TGTGCCAGCAGCAAACACAGTACCGGGGAGCTGTTTTTT